The rows below give T cell receptor beta chains drawn from one sample of a study of blood T cell repertoires in COVID-19. Only in-frame clones appear in the TCRdb table, and some are missing; sequencing was by immunoSEQ multiplex PCR. The data show roughly 150,000 clones, approximately 80% seen once. The sequenced sample was PBMCs or T cells enriched from blood (not recorded which). Every receptor here comes from a woman younger than 30 who had been exposed to COVID-19. Both conserved end residues are part of each CDR3. Size is stated for part of the rows, as once, few or many counts, or as a class when the clone is expanded.

j_gene | v_gene | abundance | CDR3aa
TRBJ2-4 | TRBV5-8 | NA | CASSVTGNSPIIQYF
TRBJ2-7 | TRBV18 | NA | CASSETVEGYEQYF
TRBJ2-1 | TRBV27 | NA | CASSLGGAAYNEQFF
TRBJ2-2 | TRBV27 | NA | CASRMGQGSTGELFF
TRBJ1-5 | TRBV6-5 | NA | CASRMDRNSNQPQHF
TRBJ1-1 | TRBV19 | NA | CASSIAQGAGEAFF
TRBJ2-3 | TRBV27 | NA | CASSLPADTQYF
TRBJ2-2 | TRBV27 | NA | CASSSHSANTGELFF
TRBJ1-1 | TRBV4-1 | NA | CASSQDSLAGLNTEAFF
TRBJ2-5 | TRBV9 | NA | CASSGLAGGRVETQYF
TRBJ2-2 | TRBV19 | once | CASSMSEGLAGGPGTGELFF
TRBJ1-3 | TRBV19 | NA | CASTDLGGSRTSGNTIYF
TRBJ1-5 | TRBV6-5 | NA | CASSTGQGWWQPQHF
TRBJ2-7 | TRBV27 | NA | CASREQAFYEQYF
TRBJ1-4 | TRBV7-2 | NA | CASTLQREFGKLFF
TRBJ2-5 | TRBV4-3 | NA | CASSQEVTGSQETQYF
TRBJ2-7 | TRBV18 | few | CASSPRTGNSYEQYF
TRBJ2-3 | TRBV2 | NA | CASRRPPKGQYF
TRBJ2-3 | TRBV3-1/TRBV3-2 | NA | CASSQEDRALRSTDTQYF
TRBJ1-2 | TRBV27 | NA | CARTGEHPGGSYTF
TRBJ2-1 | TRBV19 | NA | CASSIPHHLAGGLYNEQFF
TRBJ2-5 | TRBV5-1 | NA | CASSLIGASGQETQYF
TRBJ2-7 | TRBV30 | NA | CAWDPPTGFYEQYF
TRBJ2-3 | TRBV29-1 | NA | CSVKPGLGVADTQYF
TRBJ1-2 | TRBV24-1 | NA | CATSDLPGQGNGYTF
TRBJ1-3 | TRBV19 | NA | CASSITLGQSPGNTIYF
TRBJ2-2 | TRBV11-3 | NA | CASSFKRGSTGELFF
TRBJ2-2 | TRBV6-6 | NA | CASSRTGVANTGELFF
TRBJ1-4 | TRBV20-1 | NA | CSASQRGLVEKLFF
TRBJ1-5 | TRBV6-5 | NA | CATTDGGPNQPQHF
TRBJ1-2 | TRBV27 | NA | CASSSGRLYGYTF
TRBJ2-7 | TRBV6-5 | NA | CASIGNYEQYF
TRBJ2-3 | TRBV28 | NA | CASSLSGNGLRAQYF
TRBJ2-5 | TRBV5-4 | NA | CASSRGGGPLKRETQYF
TRBJ2-7 | TRBV25-1 | NA | CASSELSGGQQDEQYF
TRBJ2-7 | TRBV6-2/TRBV6-3 | NA | CASSYDQGPSYEQYF
TRBJ1-6 | TRBV6-5 | NA | CASTELPNSPLHF
TRBJ1-1 | TRBV3-1/TRBV3-2 | once | CASSHEGTEAFF
TRBJ2-1 | TRBV13 | NA | CVTRIGNEQFF
TRBJ2-1 | TRBV19 | NA | CASSIDPPLGGGEQFF
TRBJ2-7 | TRBV2 | NA | CASRPWTEYEQYF